This entry is about one T cell receptor (beta chain). The table came from immunoSEQ multiplex PCR; TCRdb's copy has only in-frame clones and leaves some out. The sample lists under 300,000 clones, around 83% occurring once. This entry belongs to a study of blood T cell repertoires in COVID-19. Overall study: PBMCs, B-cell-depleted T cells, or T cells provided the cDNA or gDNA that made up the material.

Germline V CDR1 and CDR2: MNHEY, SVGAGI. This CDR3 has 15 amino acids. V dropped 5 bases and J dropped 8; count of bases not matched to a gene: 14. Input material: peripheral blood. This clonotype was obtained from an elderly man with acute or convalescent COVID-19. J is TRBJ1-2 and V is TRBV6-5, with TRBD1 matching over 7 bases. The CDR3 DNA is TGTGCCAGCAGTACCGGGACAGAACTTCTACGAGGCTACACCTTC. It is translated as CASSTGTELLRGYTF.